This entry lists 18 T cell receptor beta chains sequenced from one sample in a study of cytomegalovirus exposure and HLA in healthy donors. Researchers ran the PCR with 60 Vbeta and 13 Jbeta primers. Generated by immunoSEQ multiplex PCR, the TCRdb table keeps only in-frame clones and is missing some. The sample holds 100,000 or so clones. The sequenced sample was PBMCs. The receptor set was obtained from a young woman in good health and CMV-seronegative.

The V call is TRBV25-1, the J call TRBJ1-2; 10 positions match TRBD1. The CDR3 totals 14 residues. After removal of 6 bases from V and 3 bases from J, the junction contained 4 bases not matched to a gene. Germline V gene lookup returns CDR1 MGHDK and CDR2 SYGVNS. CDR3 bases: TGTGCCAGCAGACAGGACAGGGGGGACTATGGCTACACCTTC. It translates to CASRQDRGDYGYTF.

This chain uses TRBV5-1 with TRBJ2-7, with D maybe TRBD1 (5 bases). This CDR3 comprises 13 residues. Germline V gene sequence: CDR1 SGHRS, CDR2 YFSETQ. Deletions cut 1 base from V and 4 bases from J, with 9 bases between. Here the CDR3 reads CASSLSGYYEQYF. The CDR3 DNA reads TGCGCCAGCAGCTTGTCAGGGTATTACGAGCAGTACTTC.

The chain employs TRBV6-4 and TRBJ2-1; 14 bases fit TRBD2. Germline V gene sequence: CDR1 MRHNA, CDR2 SNTAGT. The CDR3 is 15 amino acids. The V and J ends lost 4 bases and 7 bases, in that order; junction bases with no gene match: 3. The CDR3 DNA reads as TGTGCCAGCAGTGGACTAGCGGGAGGGCCTAATGAGCAGTTCTTC. This encodes CASSGLAGGPNEQFF.

The V and J genes are TRBV7-3 and TRBJ1-2; D possibly corresponds to TRBD1 (6 bases). Germline values: CDR1 SGHTA, CDR2 FQGTGA. The CDR3 covers 14 residues. Deletions cut 2 bases from V and 7 bases from J, with 14 bases between. Here the CDR3 reads CASSLFRGQAGYTF. The CDR3 region has the DNA TGTGCCAGCAGCTTATTTCGGGGACAAGCTGGCTACACCTTC.

The J gene is TRBJ2-1, the V gene TRBV19, with D tentatively TRBD2 (5 bases). The CDR3 spans 16 residues. Trimming shortened V by 5 bases and J by 0 bases, and 14 bases separated the two germline ends. Looked up from germline, CDR1 is LNHDA and CDR2 is SQIVND (reference sequence). CDR3 sequence: CASSVERSSSYNEQFF. The CDR3 nucleotides read TGTGCCAGTAGTGTTGAGCGGTCTAGCTCCTACAATGAGCAGTTCTTC.

The chain links TRBV27 to TRBJ1-1; a possible D gene is TRBD1 (6 bases). The V end lost 4 bases, the J end lost 6 bases, and 18 bases lay between the germline ends. The V gene's germline CDR1 is MNHEY and CDR2 SMNVEV (reference sequence). This CDR3 spans 15 amino acids. CDR3 residues: CASSSTGRGSPEAFF. The CDR3 DNA is TGTGCCAGCAGTTCTACCGGCAGGGGCTCCCCTGAAGCTTTCTTT.

V is TRBV27 and J is TRBJ2-3; D possibly corresponds to TRBD1 (5 bases). Trimming took 5 bases from V and 3 from J, leaving 15 bases between them. This CDR3 has 15 residues. Germline V gene sequence: CDR1 MNHEY, CDR2 SMNVEV (reference sequence). The CDR3 DNA follows: TGTGCCAGCAGTATTCAGGGCTGGTTGACAGATACGCAGTATTTT. It encodes CASSIQGWLTDTQYF.

The chain links TRBV4-2 to TRBJ2-5, with 9 bases fitting TRBD2. The CDR3 runs 16 residues. The J segment lost 5 bases and the V segment lost 0 bases, leaving 7 bases of the junction unmatched. Per the germline V gene, CDR1 is LGHNA and CDR2 is YNFKEQ. CDR3 sequence reads: CASSQEIAGALETQYF. The DNA of the CDR3 is TGTGCCAGCAGCCAAGAAATAGCGGGAGCATTGGAGACCCAGTACTTC.

The chain has TRBV6-1 and TRBJ1-1; TRBD1 might be the D (5 bases). V dropped 5 bases and J dropped 6 bases, with 16 bases sitting between them. CDR1 and CDR2 from the germline V gene are MNHNS and SASEGT. The CDR3 loop spans 14 amino acids. In DNA, the CDR3 is TGTGCCAGCAGTCGTCCGGGGGAGGCAGCTGAAGCTTTCTTT. Protein product: CASSRPGEAAEAFF.

The chain combines TRBV9 with TRBJ1-3, with 8 bases identical to TRBD1. The CDR3 runs 19 residues. V lost 4 bases and J lost 0; bases outside the gene matches: 15. The germline V gene has CDR1 SGDLS and CDR2 YYNGEE. The CDR3 reads CASSSVGEDRVSSGNTIYF. The DNA of the CDR3 is TGTGCCAGCAGCTCAGTAGGGGAGGACAGGGTGAGCTCTGGAAACACCATATATTTT.

The CDR3 is CASSFTGTSSGNTIYF. CDR3 DNA sequence: TGTGCCAGCAGTTTTACCGGGACAAGCTCTGGAAACACCATATATTTT. The V call is TRBV5-6, the J call TRBJ1-3; D might be TRBD1 (6 bases). The CDR3 totals 16 residues. Germline loops: CDR1 SGHDT, CDR2 YYEEEE. V was trimmed by 5 bases and J by 0 bases, leaving 15 bases between them.

J is TRBJ1-2 and V is TRBV28; D is ambiguous. Germline CDR1 MDHEN, CDR2 SYDVKM. V lost 6 bases and J lost 2, with 4 bases in between. The CDR3 runs to 11 residues. Here the CDR3 DNA reads TGTGCCAGCAGCCCGAACTATGGCTACACCTTC. It translates to CASSPNYGYTF.

The chain carries TRBV2 and TRBJ2-2; D is possibly TRBD1 (5 bases). Trimming removed 4 bases from V and 2 bases from J, with 11 bases in between. The length of the CDR3 is 15 residues. From germline, CDR1 is SNHLY and CDR2 FYNNEI. CDR3 sequence (DNA): TGTGCCAGCAGTGTTGTCACAGGAAACACCGGGGAGCTGTTTTTT. The encoded protein is CASSVVTGNTGELFF. Filled out from reference TRBV2 and TRBJ2-2, the complete variable domain reads EPEVTQTPSHQVTQMGQEVILRCVPISNHLYFYWYRQILGQKVEFLVSFYNNEISEKSEIFDDQFSVERPDGSNFTLKIRSTKLEDSAMYFCASSVVTGNTGELFFGEGSRLTVL.

The chain uses TRBV5-1 and TRBJ2-1, with D perhaps matching TRBD2 (6 bases). The CDR3 contains 12 residues. V was cut by 0 bases and J by 10 bases, with 8 bases left in between. The germline CDR1 and CDR2 sequences are SGHRS and YFSETQ. DNA for the CDR3: TGCGCCAGCAGCTTGGAGGCGGGGGAGCAGTTCTTC. Translated, it gives CASSLEAGEQFF.

The chain uses TRBV5-4 and TRBJ2-7, with a possible D match to TRBD1 (6 bases). Germline V gene lookup returns CDR1 SGHNT and CDR2 YYREEE (reference sequence). This CDR3 region has 13 residues. V was trimmed by 2 bases and J by 3 bases, leaving 9 bases between them. CDR3 in amino acids: CASSLGGDYEQYF. The CDR3 coding sequence is TGTGCCAGCAGCTTAGGGGGAGACTACGAGCAGTACTTC.

This sequence joins TRBV11-3 and TRBJ1-2; 7 nucleotides match TRBD1. With V trimmed by 4 bases and J by 2 bases, 4 bases remained unmatched. Germline V CDR1 and CDR2: SGHNT, YENEEA. The CDR3 spans 14 residues. CDR3 sequence: CASSSGQTNYGYTF. CDR3 sequence (DNA): TGTGCCAGCAGCTCGGGACAGACCAACTATGGCTACACCTTC.

V is TRBV4-2 and J is TRBJ2-2; 9 bases agree with TRBD1. V gave up 1 base and J gave up 5 bases; unmatched junction bases: 5. Per the germline V gene, CDR1 is LGHNA and CDR2 is YNFKEQ. This CDR3 spans 16 amino acids. The CDR3: CASSQGRDRETGELFF. The CDR3 region has the DNA TGTGCCAGCAGCCAAGGGCGGGACAGGGAAACCGGGGAGCTGTTTTTT.

The chain has TRBV27 and TRBJ1-5; D might be TRBD1 (6 bases). Trimming removed 7 bases from V and 3 bases from J, with 19 bases in between. The CDR3 totals 16 residues. Germline CDR1 reads MNHEY; CDR2 reads SMNVEV (reference sequence). This CDR3 is CASTQPPWTVNQPQHF. The CDR3 coding sequence is TGTGCCAGCACCCAGCCCCCCTGGACAGTCAATCAGCCCCAGCATTTT.